The entry below describes one T cell receptor (beta chain). This clonotype was seen a handful of times. Its antigen target is currently unknown. Base qualities are not provided; no much larger clone lies one nucleotide away. These data are taken from a study of T cell repertoires in cytomegalovirus infection (dated by TCRdb to about 2019). As for the study more broadly: The peptide stimulations were aimed at well-studied HLA-B-restricted epitopes as well as recently identified HLA-C-restricted CMV epitopes, whose presentation resists viral immunomodulation. Because public TCR beta signatures pointed to carriage of CMV infection together with the matching HLA type, the HLA type of each donor mattered for the analysis.

General findings and caveats noted by the study authors: In both this cohort and an independent roughly 350-donor cohort, the cumulative frequency of public TCR beta family members distinguished carriers of CMV infection plus the relevant HLA type. In the ex vivo response, HLA-C-restricted CMV-specific TCR beta clonotypes were dominant, and in two of eight donors the single most frequent clonotype came from this HLA-C-restricted group.

Instrument used: Illumina HiSeq 1500. TCRdb passed the public sequencing reads through fastp at Q25 and MiXCR, retaining productive beta sequences. Every distinct CDR3 protein forms one entry, paired with its most common genes and DNA. Across this sample there are about 830,000 distinct CDR3 sequences, with around a third seen only once. The top ten clones comprise around an eighth of the sample. Spanning cysteine to phenylalanine, the CDR3 consists of 15 amino acids. CDR3 DNA is the only sequence kept; it has 45 bases, read in frame from the first base. For CDR1 and CDR2, the germline V gene lists MGHRA and YSYEKL. Relative to germline, V is missing 0 bases and J is missing 11 bases, with 11 bases of the junction outside any gene match. According to the study, the label for this sample's treatment or condition signals: in vitro stimulation with specific CMV peptide epitopes to enrich CMV-specific T cells.

The sequences come from cultured CD8+ T cells from PBMCs, collected from culture after CMV antigen stimulation. This sequence uses TRBV4-1 and TRBJ1-1; TRBD1 agrees with 8 junctional bases. The TCR comes from a human donor in good health (CMV status not recorded). Some clones in this sample may be carry-over from other donors' samples. At the DNA level, the sequence is TGCGCCAGCAGCCAAGACAATCAGGGGGCAAGAGGGGCTTTCTTT. Its translation reads: CASSQDNQGARGAFF.